These 3 T cell receptor beta chains share one sample of origin, sequenced in a study of glioma-infiltrating T cells after dendritic cell vaccination. The method was immunoSEQ multiplex PCR; TCRdb's version includes in-frame clones alone and lacks a portion of them. Altogether approximately 100,000 clones are present, approximately 80% being singletons, with the ten largest covering 12%. Specimen: blood, collected before dendritic cell vaccination. These receptor sequences come from a human donor with glioblastoma.

V gene TRBV19 combines with J gene TRBJ2-5; D is uncertain. The CDR3 sequence is 13 residues long. The ends were cut back, 3 bases at V and 2 bases at J, with 7 bases in the middle. CDR1 LNHDA and CDR2 SQIVND come from the germline V gene (reference sequence). CDR3 sequence (DNA): TGTGCCAGTAGTATGGCAGTTCAAGAGACCCAGTACTTC. Translated, it gives CASSMAVQETQYF.

The chain has TRBV7-8 and TRBJ1-3, with D possibly matching TRBD1 (5 bases). The CDR3 contains 16 residues. The germline gives CDR1 SGHVS, CDR2 FQNEAQ. V was clipped by 1 base and J by 0 bases, with 10 bases between them. This chain's CDR3 is CASSLVGQPSGNTIYF. The CDR3 DNA sequence: TGTGCCAGCAGCTTAGTGGGGCAACCCTCTGGAAACACCATATATTTT.

This clone was observed a few times. This chain links TRBV30 with TRBJ2-7; TRBD1 aligns across 7 bases. V lost 1 base to trimming and J lost 5 bases; unmatched junction nucleotides: 8. This CDR3 is built from 14 residues. Per the germline V gene, CDR1 is GTSNPN and CDR2 is SVGIG (reference sequence). The CDR3, as DNA: TGTGCCTGGAGTGAAGGGGGCGCCATCGACGAGCAGTACTTC. It yields the protein CAWSEGGAIDEQYF. Full variable domain (outside the CDR3, taken from reference TRBV30 and TRBJ2-7): SQTIHQWPATLVQPVGSPLSLECTVEGTSNPNLYWYRQAAGRGLQLLFYSVGIGQISSEVPQNLSASRPQDRQFILSSKKLLLSDSGFYLCAWSEGGAIDEQYFGPGTRLTVT.